The 3 T cell receptor beta chains below come from one sample, sequenced in a study of blood T cell repertoires in COVID-19. The repertoire was sequenced with immunoSEQ multiplex PCR; TCRdb's copy has only in-frame clones and lacks some. The profile shows 350,000 to 400,000 clones, around 89% of them singletons. Sequenced material: PBMCs or T cells enriched from blood (not recorded which). These receptors were obtained from a man younger than 30 who had recovered from COVID-19.

The chain links TRBV21-1 to TRBJ2-1; the table's D call, TRBD1, has no DNA check behind it. TRBV21-1 is a pseudogene segment. The CDR3 runs 16 residues. CDR3 nucleotides: TGTGCCAGCAGCAGTGTCCCGGGACAGCCCTACAATGAGCAGTTCTTC. This codes for CASSSVPGQPYNEQFF.

This rearrangement joins TRBV11-2 to TRBJ2-3, with 8 positions matching TRBD1. This CDR3 has 14 residues. CDR1 is SGHAT, CDR2 FQNNGV, per germline. With 5 bases clipped from V and 2 bases from J, the junction kept 3 bases outside the gene matches. The DNA of the CDR3 is TGTGCCAGCAGCCTGGACAGGGTCACAGATACGCAGTATTTT. Encoded protein: CASSLDRVTDTQYF.

This chain joins TRBV5-4 and TRBJ1-1, with TRBD1 matching 12 bases. V trimming: 4 bases; J trimming: 5 bases; junction bases outside the gene matches: 9. Germline V gives CDR1 SGHNT, CDR2 YYREEE (reference sequence). The CDR3 is 16 amino acids. DNA for the CDR3: TGTGCCAGCAGCCCCCCGGGACAGGGGGCGCGTACTGAAGCTTTCTTT. Its translation: CASSPPGQGARTEAFF.